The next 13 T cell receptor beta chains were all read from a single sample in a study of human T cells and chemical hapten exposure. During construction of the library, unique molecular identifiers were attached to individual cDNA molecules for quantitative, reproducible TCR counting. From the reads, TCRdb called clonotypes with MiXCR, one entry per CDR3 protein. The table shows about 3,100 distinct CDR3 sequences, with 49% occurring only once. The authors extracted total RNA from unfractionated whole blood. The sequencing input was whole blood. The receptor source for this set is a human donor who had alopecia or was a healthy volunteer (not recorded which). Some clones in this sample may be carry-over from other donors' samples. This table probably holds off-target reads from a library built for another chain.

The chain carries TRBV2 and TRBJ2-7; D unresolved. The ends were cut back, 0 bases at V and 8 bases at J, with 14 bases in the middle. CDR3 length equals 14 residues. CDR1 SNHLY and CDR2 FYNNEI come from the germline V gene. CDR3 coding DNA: TGTGCCAGCAGTGAAGCGCTTTCTGGGATCCAGCAGTACTTC. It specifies CASSEALSGIQQYF.

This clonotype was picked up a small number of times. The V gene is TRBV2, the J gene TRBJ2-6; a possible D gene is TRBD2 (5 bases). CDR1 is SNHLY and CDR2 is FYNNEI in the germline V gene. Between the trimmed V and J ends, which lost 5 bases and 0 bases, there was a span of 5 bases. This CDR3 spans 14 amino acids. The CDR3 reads CASSRDSGANVLTF. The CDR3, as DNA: TGTGCCAGCAGTCGGGACTCTGGGGCCAACGTCCTGACTTTC.

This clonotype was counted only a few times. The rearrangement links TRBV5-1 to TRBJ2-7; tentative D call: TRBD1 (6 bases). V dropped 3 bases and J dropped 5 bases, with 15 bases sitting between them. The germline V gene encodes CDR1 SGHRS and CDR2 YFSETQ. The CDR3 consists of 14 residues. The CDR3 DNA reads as TGCGCCAGCAGCTGGAGGACAGAGCTGGACGAGCAGTACTTC. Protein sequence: CASSWRTELDEQYF.

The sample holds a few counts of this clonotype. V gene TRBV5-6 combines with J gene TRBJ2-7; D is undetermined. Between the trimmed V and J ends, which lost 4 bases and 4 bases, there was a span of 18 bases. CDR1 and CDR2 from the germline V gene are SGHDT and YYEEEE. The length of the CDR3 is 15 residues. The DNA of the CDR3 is TGTGCCAGCAGCAGGACCTCAAGGGCCCCATACGAGCAGTACTTC. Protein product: CASSRTSRAPYEQYF. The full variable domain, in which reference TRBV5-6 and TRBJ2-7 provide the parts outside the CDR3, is DAGVTQSPTHLIKTRGQQVTLRCSPKSGHDTVSWYQQALGQGPQFIFQYYEEEERQRGNFPDRFSGHQFPNYSSELNVNALLLGDSALYLCASSRTSRAPYEQYFGPGTRLTVT.

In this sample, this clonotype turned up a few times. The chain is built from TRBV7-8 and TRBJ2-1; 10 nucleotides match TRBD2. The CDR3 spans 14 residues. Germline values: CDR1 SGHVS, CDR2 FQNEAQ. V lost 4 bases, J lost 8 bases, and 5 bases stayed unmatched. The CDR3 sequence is CASSSGTSVHEQFF. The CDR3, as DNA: TGTGCCAGCAGCTCGGGGACTAGCGTCCATGAGCAGTTCTTC.

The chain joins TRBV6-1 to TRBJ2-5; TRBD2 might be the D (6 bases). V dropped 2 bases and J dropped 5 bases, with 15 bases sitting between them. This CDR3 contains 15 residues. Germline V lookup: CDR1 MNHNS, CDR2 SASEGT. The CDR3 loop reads CASSEMSTSLETQYF. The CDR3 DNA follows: TGTGCCAGCAGTGAAATGAGTACTAGCTTGGAGACCCAGTACTTC.

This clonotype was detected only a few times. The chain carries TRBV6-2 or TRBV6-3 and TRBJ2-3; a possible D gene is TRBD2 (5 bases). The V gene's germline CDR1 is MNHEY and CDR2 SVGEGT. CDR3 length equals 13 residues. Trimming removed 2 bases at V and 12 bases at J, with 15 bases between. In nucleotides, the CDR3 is TGTGCCAGCAGTTACCTGGTTGAGCGGCGCCAGTATTTT. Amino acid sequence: CASSYLVERRQYF.

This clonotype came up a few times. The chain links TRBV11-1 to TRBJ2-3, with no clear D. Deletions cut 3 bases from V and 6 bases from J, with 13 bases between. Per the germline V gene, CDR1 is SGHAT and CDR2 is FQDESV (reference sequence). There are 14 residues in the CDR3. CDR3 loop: CASSFGSEADTQYF. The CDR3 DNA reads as TGTGCCAGCAGCTTTGGGTCTGAGGCCGATACGCAGTATTTT.

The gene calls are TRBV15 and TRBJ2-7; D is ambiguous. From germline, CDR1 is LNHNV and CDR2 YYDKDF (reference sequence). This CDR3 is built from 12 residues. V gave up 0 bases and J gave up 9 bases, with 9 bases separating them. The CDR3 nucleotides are TGTGCCACCAGCAGAGATAGGGTTTCGCAGTACTTC. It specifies CATSRDRVSQYF.

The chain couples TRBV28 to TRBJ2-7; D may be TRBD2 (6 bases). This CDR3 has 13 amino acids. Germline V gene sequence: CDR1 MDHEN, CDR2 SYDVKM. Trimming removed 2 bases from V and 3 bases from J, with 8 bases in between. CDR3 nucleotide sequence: TGTGCCAGCAGTTTAGGAGGGCGCTACGAGCAGTACTTC. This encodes CASSLGGRYEQYF.

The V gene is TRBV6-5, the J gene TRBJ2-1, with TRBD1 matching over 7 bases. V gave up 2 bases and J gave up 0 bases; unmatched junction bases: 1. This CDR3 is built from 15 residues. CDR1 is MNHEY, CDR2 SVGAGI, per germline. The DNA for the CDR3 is TGTGCCAGCAGTTACGGGACAGCCTCCTACAATGAGCAGTTCTTC. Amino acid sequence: CASSYGTASYNEQFF.

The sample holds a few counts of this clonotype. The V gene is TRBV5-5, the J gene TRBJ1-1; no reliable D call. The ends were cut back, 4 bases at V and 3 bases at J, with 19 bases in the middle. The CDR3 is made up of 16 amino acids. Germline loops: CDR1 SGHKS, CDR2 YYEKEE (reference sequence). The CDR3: CASSPREGDFHTEAFF. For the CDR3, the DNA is TGTGCCAGCAGCCCCCGAGAGGGAGATTTCCACACTGAAGCTTTCTTT.

CDR3 nucleotide sequence: TGTGCCAGCAGCATCCAGGGGGGCTCCGGCAATGAGCAGTTCTTC. Translated, it gives CASSIQGGSGNEQFF. The chain employs TRBV3-1 and TRBJ2-1; the D gene is possibly TRBD1 (7 bases). The CDR3 consists of 15 residues. Trimming pared 5 bases from V and 6 bases from J, leaving 17 bases between. Germline lookup yields CDR1 LGHDT and CDR2 YNNKEL (reference sequence).